The rows below give T cell receptor beta chains drawn from one sample of a study of a mutant IDH1 vaccine in newly diagnosed glioma. No antigen has been identified for these receptors. Profiled with immunoSEQ multiplex PCR; TCRdb holds only in-frame clones, not every one. The sample lists some 38,000 clones; 75% to 85% were seen once. Sequenced material: PBMCs, taken from a glioma patient whose treatment included an IDH1 peptide vaccine. Receptors originate from a middle-aged man with glioma. The CDR3 runs from the conserved cysteine through the conserved F or W. Fields, in order: J gene, clone size, D gene, V gene, CDR3 DNA, CDR3 protein. The D gene is left open where the match is weak. For some rows the clone size is stated as once, few or many, or as a class when expanded; others skip it.

TRBJ1-2,NA,NA,TRBV10-3,TGTGCCATCAGTGATCCGGGAGGCTATGGCTACACCTTC,CAISDPGGYGYTF
TRBJ2-6,NA,TRBD1,TRBV9,TGTGCCAGCAGCTCAGGGACAGGCCACTCTGGGGCCAACGTCCTGACTTTC,CASSSGTGHSGANVLTF
TRBJ1-2,few,TRBD1,TRBV30,TGTGCCTGGAGTGGAGGGAAGGGGGCGGGTGGCTACACCTTC,CAWSGGKGAGGYTF
TRBJ2-7,NA,NA,TRBV29-1,TGCAGCGTTTTATCTCGTTACGAGCAGTACTTC,CSVLSRYEQYF
TRBJ1-2,NA,NA,TRBV18,TGTGCCAGCTCACCAGGGGGGCTCCAAGGGGTCCGGAGCTACACCTTC,CASSPGGLQGVRSYTF
TRBJ2-5,NA,TRBD1,TRBV6-1,TGTGCCAGCAGTGTAAGCCAGGGGGCAGGGGGAACCCAAGAGACCCAGTACTTC,CASSVSQGAGGTQETQYF
TRBJ2-1,once,TRBD1,TRBV4-2,TGTGCCAGCGGGAGAGGGACAGGGAAGTCCGATGAGCAGTTCTTC,CASGRGTGKSDEQFF
TRBJ1-2,NA,NA,TRBV2,TGTGCCAGCAGGGAGGGCAGCCCCTATGGCTACACCTTC,CASREGSPYGYTF
TRBJ2-7,NA,TRBD1,TRBV4-1,TGCGCCAGCAGGTCCCGACAGGGCTCCTACGAGCAGTACTTC,CASRSRQGSYEQYF
TRBJ1-5,NA,NA,TRBV10-2,TGCGCCAGCAGACCACAGGGAATCAATCAGCCCCAGCATTTT,CASRPQGINQPQHF
TRBJ1-3,NA,NA,TRBV4-1,TGCGCCAGCAGCCACGCAGCTGGAAACACCATATATTTT,CASSHAAGNTIYF
TRBJ1-2,few,NA,TRBV19,TGTGCCAGTAATGGCAGGCCTAACTATGGCTACACCTTC,CASNGRPNYGYTF
TRBJ2-3,NA,NA,TRBV2,TGTGCCAGCAGTGAATCGGGGACGACAGATACGCAGTATTTT,CASSESGTTDTQYF
TRBJ2-2,NA,NA,TRBV27,TGTGCCAGCAAGAGAGGGGGAAACACCGGGGAGCTGTTTTTT,CASKRGGNTGELFF
TRBJ2-5,NA,NA,TRBV7-2,TGTGCCAGCAGCAACCGGGGCCCCGCCCAGTACTTC,CASSNRGPAQYF